Sequencing of this T cell receptor (beta chain) was carried out in a study of blood T cell repertoires in COVID-19. Study-wide context: Some COVID-19 samples were acute and others convalescent; all came from the United States, Italy and Spain.

In the original analysis: Researchers report that nucleated cell counts were estimated from reference gene primer amplification. The assay was immunoSEQ multiplex PCR, and TCRdb's table has in-frame clones only and misses some. Clone size and V and J calls were adopted from that table, with D and trimming inferred from the DNA. Among about 94,000 clones, roughly 86% were seen once, and the ten largest hold under 15%. This clone appeared a single time. A junction boundary mismatches the germline segment, possibly from a read error. The CDR3 length is 14 residues. Germline V gives CDR1 SNHLY, CDR2 FYNNEI.

The sample taken for sequencing was peripheral blood. The TCR comes from a woman aged 55-69 years in a cohort sampled during active or convalescent COVID-19. The J gene is TRBJ1-1, the V gene TRBV2, with D maybe TRBD1 (6 bases). This CDR3 reads CASTIGTGNSEAFF. In DNA form, the CDR3 reads TGTGCCAGCACCATAGGAACAGGGAACTCTGAAGCTTTCTTT.